This record looks at one T cell receptor beta chain sequence and its context. This sample was included in a study of blood T cell repertoires in COVID-19. Study as a whole: Samples of COVID-19 (acute and convalescent) were obtained from the United States, Italy and Spain.

Looked up from germline, CDR1 is LNHDA and CDR2 is SQIVND (reference sequence). This CDR3 has 18 amino acids. Trimming pared 2 bases from V and 0 bases from J, leaving 16 bases between. Per the original methods: Estimates of nucleated cell counts were drawn from the amplification of reference gene primers. Generated by immunoSEQ multiplex PCR, the TCRdb table keeps only in-frame clones and is missing some. The V and J calls and clone size come from that table; D and trimming were worked out from the DNA. The sample records 250,000 to 300,000 clones, around nine tenths being singletons. The sample consisted of PBMCs or T cells enriched from blood (not recorded which). V gene TRBV19 combines with J gene TRBJ2-2, with a tentative D call TRBD1 (5 bases). The TCR sequence derives from a woman aged 45-65 years who had been exposed to COVID-19. The CDR3 reads CASSIMMGQGPNTGELFF. DNA of the CDR3: TGTGCCAGTAGTATAATGATGGGGCAGGGCCCGAACACCGGGGAGCTGTTTTTT.